This T cell receptor (beta chain) was captured in a study of human T cells and chemical hapten exposure (dated by TCRdb to about 2021). For the study in its entirety: For sensitization, 2% DPC in acetone was applied to a 2 cm by 2 cm area of upper inner arm skin. Around 30 alopecia patients provided blood for TCR sequencing at one to four time points (pre-sensitization, 2, 6 and 24 weeks). Weekly therapeutic DPC doses were additionally applied to the scalp of patients throughout the roughly 22-week study period. The mostly female patient cohort included alopecia areata with under or over 50% scalp involvement, alopecia totalis and alopecia universalis. Patch testing was done on the upper back using Finn chambers containing 0.01% DPC, and results were scored after 6 days according to International Contact Dermatitis Research Group standards. Patient blood was sampled pre-sensitization (week 0) and at 2, 6 and about 24 weeks after DPC sensitization. Libraries were pooled for sequencing, and per-sample TCR yields varied mainly because of small differences in library volumes within the pool. This study followed changes in the peripheral blood TCR repertoire in vivo during primary and secondary sensitization of alopecia patients to the hapten diphenylcyclopropenone (DPC).

The sample's time point label, in plain terms: patch test 1, 2 weeks after DPC sensitization. The sample's treatment or condition label, decoded: therapeutic diphenylcyclopropenone sensitization with weekly scalp DPC. At each patch-test visit, blood was drawn before the patch test was applied. Eligible patients were aged 18 to 70, diagnosed with alopecia, deemed suitable for DPC therapy, and excluded if pregnant. Unfractionated whole blood was collected in Tempus Blood RNA tubes, and total RNA was extracted from that blood. V loses 4 bases of germline sequence and J loses 0 bases, and the interval between the two ends is 7 bases. CDR1 and CDR2 (MRHNA, SNTAGT) derive from the germline V gene. Inclusive of the bounding cysteine and phenylalanine, the CDR3 is 15 residues long. Only the CDR3 part of the read is kept: 45 bases, read in frame from the first base. The library came from RACE. The sequencer listed for this sample is NextSeq 500. During library preparation, unique molecular identifiers were attached to individual cDNA molecules so that TCRs could be counted in a quantitative, reproducible way. Both TCR alpha and TCR beta chains were sequenced from each blood RNA sample. In the paper's pipeline: Samples had a median of about 90,000 TCRs, with a range from about 23,224 to 690,600. V, J and CDR3 annotation of the TCR reads was carried out using the Decombinator software suite. For PS versus PT1 abundance plots, all samples were subsampled to the same number of TCRs (28,000). TCRs were defined as expanded if absent before sensitization and observed at least eight times at the 2-week time point. In TCRdb, the public reads were trimmed at Q25 with fastp and aligned with MiXCR, with productive beta chains retained. Every CDR3 protein is listed once, alongside the most common genes and DNA of its rows. TCRdb's processing, not the authors' own work, is the source of the V and J calls. Recorded for this sample are tens of thousands of distinct CDR3 sequences; about 10% of them occurred a single time. The ten biggest clones cover 3.5% of the sample.

This clonotype was observed many times. Its antigen is unknown. No quality values exist for individual bases; no much larger clone is one base distant. Beyond this particular receptor, the publication reports: All patients had alopecia, a presumed autoimmune disease, so their immune response might differ from that of healthy individuals. Compared with pre-sensitization or healthy control sets, expanded TCRs formed significantly more large CDR3 similarity clusters, which is consistent with antigen-driven responses. Patch test score was positively correlated with the number of PT1 expanded TCRs, with significance at thresholds 8, 16 and 32 but not at 4. After repeated subsampling, the strength of the expansion versus patch-test correlation and the threshold at which it became significant changed. No change with DPC sensitization was found in the number of TCRs above 1 in 1000 frequency, and no evidence of global repertoire structure alterations was found.

This receptor was taken from an older woman with alopecia areata. Some clones in this sample may be carry-over from other donors' samples. The sample consisted of whole blood, taken in connection with sensitization to the hapten diphenylcyclopropenone (DPC). The chain is made from TRBV6-4 and TRBJ2-6, with an unclear D gene assignment. The nucleotides are TGTGCCAGCAGTGCCACCCTCTCTGGGGCCAACGTCCTGACTTTC. This gives the protein CASSATLSGANVLTF.